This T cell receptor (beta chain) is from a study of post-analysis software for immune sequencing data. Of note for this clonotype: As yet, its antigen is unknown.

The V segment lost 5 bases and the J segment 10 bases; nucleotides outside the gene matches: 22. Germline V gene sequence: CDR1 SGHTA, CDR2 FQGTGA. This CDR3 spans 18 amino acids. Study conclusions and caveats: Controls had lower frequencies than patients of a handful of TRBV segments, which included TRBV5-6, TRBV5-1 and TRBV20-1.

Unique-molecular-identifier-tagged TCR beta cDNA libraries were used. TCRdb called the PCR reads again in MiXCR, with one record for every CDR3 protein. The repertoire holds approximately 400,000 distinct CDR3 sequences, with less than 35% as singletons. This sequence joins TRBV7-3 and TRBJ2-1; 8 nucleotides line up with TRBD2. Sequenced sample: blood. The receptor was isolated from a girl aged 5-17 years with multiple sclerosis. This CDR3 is CASSRPLEPSGFRREQFF. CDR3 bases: TGTGCCAGCAGCCGCCCCCTCGAGCCTAGCGGGTTCCGAAGGGAGCAGTTCTTC.